A selection of T cell receptor beta chains follows, all from one sample in a study of blood T cell repertoires in COVID-19. Profiled with immunoSEQ multiplex PCR; TCRdb holds only in-frame clones, not every one. The sample gives tens of thousands of clones, around 83% of which show up once; 40% to 50% is in the top ten. Sequenced: peripheral blood. The source is a man older than 75 with acute or convalescent COVID-19. Both conserved end residues are part of each CDR3. Fields, in order: CDR3 length, clone size, D gene, V gene, J gene, CDR3 protein, CDR3 DNA. A D gene is named only where the DNA matches it firmly. Some rows mark clone size as missing; the rest say once, few, many or name a class of expanded clone.

len: 13; abundance: -; d_gene: TRBD1; v_gene: TRBV5-1; j_gene: TRBJ1-6; CDR3aa: CASSRDRGSPLHF; CDR3nt: TGCGCCAGCAGCCGGGACAGAGGGTCACCCCTCCACTTT
len: 15; abundance: -; d_gene: TRBD1; v_gene: TRBV27; j_gene: TRBJ2-7; CDR3aa: CASSYLGTGKDEQYF; CDR3nt: TGTGCCAGCAGTTATCTCGGGACAGGGAAGGACGAGCAGTACTTC
len: 14; abundance: -; d_gene: -; v_gene: TRBV4-1; j_gene: TRBJ1-1; CDR3aa: CASSQDREGTEAFF; CDR3nt: TGCGCCAGCAGCCAAGACAGGGAGGGGACTGAAGCTTTCTTT
len: 13; abundance: -; d_gene: -; v_gene: TRBV12-5; j_gene: TRBJ2-3; CDR3aa: CASGFQSADTQYF; CDR3nt: TGTGCTAGTGGTTTCCAATCGGCAGATACGCAGTATTTT
len: 14; abundance: -; d_gene: -; v_gene: TRBV5-4; j_gene: TRBJ1-2; CDR3aa: CASSNLGGAYGYTF; CDR3nt: TGTGCCAGCAGCAATCTAGGGGGGGCCTATGGCTACACCTTC
len: 14; abundance: -; d_gene: -; v_gene: TRBV5-1; j_gene: TRBJ1-4; CDR3aa: CASSVRGTNEKLFF; CDR3nt: TGCGCCAGCAGCGTCAGGGGAACTAATGAAAAACTGTTTTTT
len: 16; abundance: -; d_gene: TRBD2; v_gene: TRBV2; j_gene: TRBJ2-3; CDR3aa: CASSEASGMDTDTQYF; CDR3nt: TGTGCCAGCAGTGAAGCTAGCGGGATGGACACAGATACGCAGTATTTT
len: 13; abundance: -; d_gene: -; v_gene: TRBV7-2; j_gene: TRBJ2-2; CDR3aa: CASSLVLTGELFF; CDR3nt: TGTGCCAGCAGCTTAGTGTTAACCGGGGAGCTGTTTTTT
len: 16; abundance: -; d_gene: -; v_gene: TRBV18; j_gene: TRBJ1-3; CDR3aa: CASSPLGSRSGNTIYF; CDR3nt: TGTGCCAGCTCACCACTCGGTTCTCGCTCTGGAAACACCATATATTTT
len: 14; abundance: -; d_gene: TRBD1; v_gene: TRBV28; j_gene: TRBJ1-5; CDR3aa: CASSTGTGHQPQHF; CDR3nt: TGTGCCAGCAGTACGGGGACAGGGCATCAGCCCCAGCATTTT
len: 14; abundance: -; d_gene: -; v_gene: TRBV10-2; j_gene: TRBJ2-3; CDR3aa: CASRDKERHYTQYF; CDR3nt: TGCGCCAGCAGAGATAAAGAGCGTCATTATACGCAGTATTTT
len: 14; abundance: -; d_gene: -; v_gene: TRBV11-2; j_gene: TRBJ1-2; CDR3aa: CASSSGRGLYGYTF; CDR3nt: TGTGCCAGCAGCTCCGGTAGAGGGCTCTATGGCTACACCTTC
len: 12; abundance: -; d_gene: -; v_gene: TRBV7-2; j_gene: TRBJ2-3; CDR3aa: CASSPAEYTQYF; CDR3nt: TGTGCCAGCAGCCCCGCGGAGTATACGCAGTATTTT
len: 16; abundance: -; d_gene: TRBD2; v_gene: TRBV3-1/TRBV3-2; j_gene: TRBJ2-1; CDR3aa: CASSQGRTSGGDEQFF; CDR3nt: TGTGCCAGCAGCCAAGGCCGAACTAGCGGGGGGGATGAGCAGTTCTTC
len: 13; abundance: -; d_gene: -; v_gene: TRBV27; j_gene: TRBJ1-2; CDR3aa: CASISVSNYGYTF; CDR3nt: TGTGCCAGCATATCCGTATCCAACTATGGCTACACCTTC
len: 15; abundance: -; d_gene: TRBD1; v_gene: TRBV5-1; j_gene: TRBJ2-2; CDR3aa: CASSRGTGIAGELFF; CDR3nt: TGCGCCAGCAGCCGGGGGACAGGGATCGCCGGGGAGCTGTTTTTT
len: 12; abundance: -; d_gene: -; v_gene: TRBV27; j_gene: TRBJ1-6; CDR3aa: CASSFYNSPLHF; CDR3nt: TGTGCCAGCAGCTTCTATAATTCACCCCTCCACTTT
len: 13; abundance: -; d_gene: -; v_gene: TRBV27; j_gene: TRBJ1-5; CDR3aa: CMTGRAYNQPQHF; CDR3nt: TGCATGACCGGCAGGGCCTACAATCAGCCCCAGCATTTT
len: 14; abundance: -; d_gene: -; v_gene: TRBV5-6; j_gene: TRBJ2-5; CDR3aa: CASSWEQGPETQYF; CDR3nt: TGTGCCAGCAGCTGGGAACAGGGTCCCGAGACCCAGTACTTC
len: 16; abundance: -; d_gene: TRBD2; v_gene: TRBV6-2/TRBV6-3; j_gene: TRBJ2-1; CDR3aa: CASSFSIAGGLNEQFF; CDR3nt: TGTGCCAGCAGTTTCTCAATAGCGGGGGGCCTTAATGAGCAGTTCTTC
len: 15; abundance: -; d_gene: TRBD1; v_gene: TRBV27; j_gene: TRBJ1-2; CDR3aa: CASSEGTGANYGYTF; CDR3nt: TGTGCCAGCAGTGAGGGGACAGGGGCTAATTATGGCTACACCTTC
len: 13; abundance: -; d_gene: -; v_gene: TRBV9; j_gene: TRBJ1-5; CDR3aa: CASSVIPNQPQHF; CDR3nt: TGTGCCAGCAGCGTAATCCCGAATCAGCCCCAGCATTTT
len: 15; abundance: once; d_gene: -; v_gene: TRBV7-2; j_gene: TRBJ1-4; CDR3aa: CASSLIQGTNEKLFF; CDR3nt: TGTGCCAGCAGCCTCATACAGGGAACTAATGAAAAACTGTTTTTT
len: 15; abundance: -; d_gene: TRBD1; v_gene: TRBV19; j_gene: TRBJ2-3; CDR3aa: CASSIGDRARNTQYF; CDR3nt: TGTGCCAGTAGTATAGGCGACAGGGCCCGAAATACGCAGTATTTT
len: 13; abundance: -; d_gene: -; v_gene: TRBV7-2; j_gene: TRBJ1-5; CDR3aa: CASSPQWDQPQHF; CDR3nt: TGTGCCAGCAGCCCACAGTGGGATCAGCCCCAGCATTTT
len: 14; abundance: -; d_gene: TRBD1; v_gene: TRBV18; j_gene: TRBJ2-5; CDR3aa: CASSRTGTKETQYF; CDR3nt: TGTGCCAGCTCTAGGACAGGGACAAAAGAGACCCAGTACTTC
len: 14; abundance: -; d_gene: -; v_gene: TRBV11-2; j_gene: TRBJ1-1; CDR3aa: CASSLGQWNTEAFF; CDR3nt: TGTGCCAGCAGCTTAGGGCAGTGGAACACTGAAGCTTTCTTT
len: 15; abundance: -; d_gene: TRBD1; v_gene: TRBV5-1; j_gene: TRBJ1-4; CDR3aa: CASSFSGTANEKLFF; CDR3nt: TGCGCCAGCAGCTTCTCCGGGACAGCTAATGAAAAACTGTTTTTT
len: 16; abundance: -; d_gene: TRBD2; v_gene: TRBV10-2; j_gene: TRBJ2-3; CDR3aa: CASRVGTSGSTDTQYF; CDR3nt: TGCGCCAGCAGAGTCGGGACTAGCGGGAGCACAGATACGCAGTATTTT
len: 14; abundance: few; d_gene: TRBD1; v_gene: TRBV19; j_gene: TRBJ1-2; CDR3aa: CASNRDRALGGYTF; CDR3nt: TGTGCCAGTAACCGGGACAGGGCCCTCGGGGGCTACACCTTC
len: 15; abundance: -; d_gene: TRBD1; v_gene: TRBV9; j_gene: TRBJ1-6; CDR3aa: CASSVRDSQNSPLHF; CDR3nt: TGTGCCAGCAGCGTCCGGGACAGCCAGAATTCACCCCTCCACTTT
len: 17; abundance: -; d_gene: -; v_gene: TRBV2; j_gene: TRBJ1-5; CDR3aa: CASSGSAGLYSNQPQHF; CDR3nt: TGTGCCAGCAGTGGATCGGCAGGGCTATATAGCAATCAGCCCCAGCATTTT
len: 14; abundance: once; d_gene: -; v_gene: TRBV9; j_gene: TRBJ1-1; CDR3aa: CASSVGGSSPEAFF; CDR3nt: TGTGCCAGCAGCGTAGGGGGCAGTTCGCCTGAAGCTTTCTTT
len: 15; abundance: -; d_gene: TRBD1; v_gene: TRBV19; j_gene: TRBJ2-4; CDR3aa: CASSTYGTGGNIQYF; CDR3nt: TGTGCCAGTAGTACTTACGGGACAGGGGGAAACATTCAGTACTTC
len: 16; abundance: -; d_gene: TRBD1; v_gene: TRBV5-4; j_gene: TRBJ1-1; CDR3aa: CASSLGGTGRNTEAFF; CDR3nt: TGTGCCAGCAGCTTGGGGGGGACAGGCCGAAACACTGAAGCTTTCTTT
len: 16; abundance: -; d_gene: TRBD2; v_gene: TRBV7-9; j_gene: TRBJ2-1; CDR3aa: CASSLGTSGGYNEQFF; CDR3nt: TGTGCCAGCAGCTTAGGGACTAGCGGGGGTTACAATGAGCAGTTCTTC
len: 14; abundance: -; d_gene: -; v_gene: TRBV28; j_gene: TRBJ1-4; CDR3aa: CASSPLAQSEKLFF; CDR3nt: TGTGCCAGCAGTCCCTTGGCACAGAGTGAAAAACTGTTTTTT
len: 15; abundance: once; d_gene: -; v_gene: TRBV9; j_gene: TRBJ2-2; CDR3aa: CASSAGDLNTGELFF; CDR3nt: TGTGCCAGCAGCGCTGGGGACTTGAACACCGGGGAGCTGTTTTTT
len: 16; abundance: once; d_gene: TRBD1; v_gene: TRBV6-2/TRBV6-3; j_gene: TRBJ2-7; CDR3aa: CASSSGQGTSSYEQYF; CDR3nt: TGTGCCAGCAGCAGTGGACAGGGGACGAGCTCCTACGAGCAGTACTTC
len: 19; abundance: -; d_gene: TRBD2; v_gene: TRBV5-4; j_gene: TRBJ2-3; CDR3aa: CASSLAKSGGVISTDTQYF; CDR3nt: TGTGCCAGCAGCTTGGCCAAAAGCGGGGGCGTCATTAGCACAGATACGCAGTATTTT
len: 15; abundance: -; d_gene: TRBD1; v_gene: TRBV29-1; j_gene: TRBJ2-3; CDR3aa: CSVGTGTGSTDTQYF; CDR3nt: TGCAGCGTTGGAACCGGGACAGGGAGCACAGATACGCAGTATTTT
len: 13; abundance: -; d_gene: TRBD1; v_gene: TRBV3-1/TRBV3-2; j_gene: TRBJ1-6; CDR3aa: CASSKRQGSPLHF; CDR3nt: TGTGCCAGCAGCAAAAGACAGGGCTCACCCCTCCACTTT
len: 16; abundance: -; d_gene: -; v_gene: TRBV5-1; j_gene: TRBJ1-1; CDR3aa: CASSLLRSRMNTEAFF; CDR3nt: TGCGCCAGCAGCTTGCTAAGATCGAGGATGAACACTGAAGCTTTCTTT
len: 13; abundance: -; d_gene: TRBD1; v_gene: TRBV25-1; j_gene: TRBJ1-1; CDR3aa: CASTRTGDTEAFF; CDR3nt: TGTGCCAGCACCCGGACAGGGGACACTGAAGCTTTCTTT
len: 15; abundance: -; d_gene: TRBD1; v_gene: TRBV7-8; j_gene: TRBJ1-5; CDR3aa: CASSHRDRARVPAYF; CDR3nt: TGTGCCAGCAGCCACCGGGACAGGGCTCGAGTGCCGGCATATTTT
len: 15; abundance: once; d_gene: TRBD1; v_gene: TRBV5-8; j_gene: TRBJ1-4; CDR3aa: CASSVGTGEWEKLFF; CDR3nt: TGTGCCAGCAGCGTGGGGACAGGGGAATGGGAAAAACTGTTTTTT